Following are 26 T cell receptor beta chains from one sample sequenced in a study of T cell responses to AZD1222 COVID-19 vaccine (dated by TCRdb to about 2021). This specimen's time point label, interpreted: baseline before first vaccination. The library came from the immunoSEQ multiplex PCR assay. TCRdb's version of the immuneACCESS table is confined to in-frame rearrangements and falls short of the full clone set. An unresolved V gene accounts for under half of the shortfall where checked; the remainder is of unknown origin. The sample table records around 160,000 clones; about 90% of these occur just once. 4% to 6% of the sample comes from the top ten. The material was peripheral blood, obtained on day 0 of AZD1222 vaccination. Receptors were obtained from an adult in good health.

This clone was seen only once. The chain uses TRBV2 and TRBJ2-7; D may be TRBD1 (5 bases). The CDR3 is made up of 11 amino acids. V lost 8 bases, J lost 5 bases, and 10 bases lay in between. Germline V gives CDR1 SNHLY, CDR2 FYNNEI. CDR3 sequence reads: CASATANEQYF. The CDR3 bases are TGTGCCAGCGCGACAGCTAACGAGCAGTACTTC.

This sequence joins TRBV9 and TRBJ2-1, with TRBD1 matching 7 bases. The J segment lost 4 bases and the V segment lost 0 bases, leaving 7 bases of the junction unmatched. CDR1 and CDR2 from the germline V gene are SGDLS and YYNGEE. The CDR3 is 16 residues long. CDR3 loop: CASSVGWDSSYNEQFF. DNA for the CDR3: TGTGCCAGCAGCGTAGGCTGGGACAGCTCTTACAATGAGCAGTTCTTC.

In this sample, this clone turned up once. V is TRBV11-2 and J is TRBJ2-1, with TRBD2 matching over 9 bases. The CDR3 totals 17 residues. The J segment lost 9 bases and the V segment lost 1 base, leaving 13 bases of the junction unmatched. Germline V lookup: CDR1 SGHAT, CDR2 FQNNGV. The CDR3 loop is CASSLALLAGPLGEQFF. The CDR3 coding sequence is TGTGCCAGCAGCTTAGCATTACTAGCGGGCCCATTGGGTGAGCAGTTCTTC.

V and J are TRBV5-1 and TRBJ1-1, with D unclear. The CDR3 runs to 12 residues. The germline CDR1 and CDR2 sequences are SGHRS and YFSETQ. V gave up 0 bases and J gave up 8 bases, with 8 bases separating them. In nucleotides, the CDR3 is TGCGCCAGCAGCTTGGGGCAACAAGAAGCTTTCTTT. It translates to CASSLGQQEAFF. The variable domain in full, with the rest retrieved from reference TRBV5-1 and TRBJ1-1, is KAGVTQTPRYLIKTRGQQVTLSCSPISGHRSVSWYQQTPGQGLQFLFEYFSETQRNKGNFPGRFSGRQFSNSRSEMNVSTLELGDSALYLCASSLGQQEAFFGQGTRLTVV.

The gene calls are TRBV9 and TRBJ2-2, with D tentatively TRBD2 (6 bases). Germline loops: CDR1 SGDLS, CDR2 YYNGEE. The CDR3 extends over 15 amino acids. V lost 3 bases and J lost 4, with 13 bases in between. Here the CDR3 reads CASSGAGWSTGELFF. CDR3 sequence (DNA): TGTGCCAGCAGCGGGGCGGGATGGAGCACCGGGGAGCTGTTTTTT.

Comment on this clone: The junction departs from germline at one end; a sequencing error may be responsible. The same CDR3 can be traced to other DNA sequences in this sample. In nucleotides, the CDR3 is TGCGCCAGCAACAGGCAGGCTTATGGCTACACCTTC. This codes for CASNRQAYGYTF. V gene TRBV6-5 combines with J gene TRBJ1-2; D is perhaps TRBD1 (5 bases). Germline V lookup: CDR1 MNHEY, CDR2 SVGAGI. CDR3 length: 12 amino acids.

The chain uses TRBV7-9 and TRBJ2-3; 15 bases are a match to TRBD2. CDR1 SEHNR and CDR2 FQNEAQ come from the germline V gene (reference sequence). This CDR3 contains 16 residues. Trimming at V came to 6 bases and at J to 5 bases, leaving 6 bases not matched to a gene. CDR3 nucleotide sequence: TGTGCCAGCAGTCTGGCGGGACTAGCGGGGGGAGATACGCAGTATTTT. This translates into CASSLAGLAGGDTQYF.

This clone was detected once. V usage is TRBV29-1 and J usage is TRBJ2-2; no reliable D call. CDR3 length: 13 residues. Germline V lookup: CDR1 SQVTM, CDR2 ANQGSEA. V was trimmed by 6 bases and J by 4 bases, leaving 12 bases between them. DNA of the CDR3: TGCAGCGTCTGCAATTCCATCACCGGGGAGCTGTTTTTT. Protein sequence: CSVCNSITGELFF.

The rearrangement joins TRBV21-1 to TRBJ1-5. TRBV21-1 is marked as a pseudogene. CDR3 size: 15 residues. The CDR3 bases are TGTGCCAGCAGCAAAGAGGGTGGTGGCGGTCAGCCCCAGCATTTT. It encodes CASSKEGGGGQPQHF.

The V gene is TRBV3-1 (or the pseudogene TRBV3-2), the J gene TRBJ2-5; 7 bases agree with TRBD2. The CDR3 totals 16 residues. V gave up 4 bases and J gave up 4 bases; unmatched junction bases: 12. Germline CDR1 reads LGHDT; CDR2 reads YNNKEL (reference sequence). CDR3 DNA sequence: TGTGCCAGCAGCCGTGGGACTACCACCCGAGGAGAGACCCAGTACTTC. Translating it yields CASSRGTTTRGETQYF.

This chain links TRBV4-1 with TRBJ2-2; TRBD1 matches at 7 bases. The CDR3 length is 16 residues. V dropped 2 bases and J dropped 6; count of bases not matched to a gene: 9. Per germline, CDR1 MGHRA and CDR2 YSYEKL. The CDR3 DNA follows: TGCGCCAGCAGCCAAAAGTTTTTAGGGGGCGCCGGGGAGCTGTTTTTT. This sequence encodes CASSQKFLGGAGELFF.

This chain uses TRBV4-1 with TRBJ2-2; D is perhaps TRBD1 or TRBD2 (5 bases each). Trimming cost V 0 bases and J 1 base, with 9 bases left between them. The CDR3 is 16 residues long. Germline V lookup: CDR1 MGHRA, CDR2 YSYEKL. In DNA, the CDR3 is TGCGCCAGCAGCCAAGAAGAGGGGTGGAACACCGGGGAGCTGTTTTTT. This translates into CASSQEEGWNTGELFF.

V usage is TRBV7-2 and J usage is TRBJ2-2; no reliable D call. Trimming left V 1 base short and J 6 bases short, with 3 bases between. In germline, CDR1 is SGHTA, CDR2 FQGNSA. The CDR3 runs to 12 residues. DNA for the CDR3: TGTGCCAGCAGCTTAGATGCCGGGGAGCTGTTTTTT. It translates to CASSLDAGELFF.

V is TRBV4-1 and J is TRBJ2-7; 10 nucleotides match TRBD2. Trimming removed 0 bases from V and 3 bases from J; junction bases left unmatched: 11. The CDR3 runs 18 residues. Per germline, CDR1 MGHRA and CDR2 YSYEKL. CDR3 bases: TGCGCCAGCAGCCAAGATTGGGTGCCGGGACTAGCGAACTACGAGCAGTACTTC. It specifies CASSQDWVPGLANYEQYF.

The V call is TRBV6-5, the J call TRBJ2-1; the D gene is possibly TRBD1 (6 bases). This CDR3 has 16 amino acids. V lost 0 bases to trimming and J lost 0 bases, with 9 bases between them. In germline, CDR1 is MNHEY, CDR2 SVGAGI. CDR3 bases: TGTGCCAGCAGTTACTCGAGGGGGTTCTCCTACAATGAGCAGTTCTTC. It is translated as CASSYSRGFSYNEQFF.

The chain links TRBV27 to TRBJ1-1, with 9 bases lining up with TRBD1. J was trimmed by 4 bases and V by 5 bases; bases with no gene match: 5. Germline V CDR1 and CDR2: MNHEY, SMNVEV (reference sequence). CDR3 length: 14 amino acids. The CDR3 loop reads CASSKTGGSTEAFF. In DNA, the CDR3 is TGTGCCAGCAGTAAGACAGGGGGGAGCACTGAAGCTTTCTTT.

CDR3 DNA sequence: TGTGCCAGCAGAACTAAACAGGGAACTGAAGCTTTCTTT. Encoded protein: CASRTKQGTEAFF. The V call is TRBV12-3 or TRBV12-4, the J call TRBJ1-1, with D tentatively TRBD1 (6 bases). V shed 6 bases and J shed 5 bases, with 13 bases lying between them. The CDR3 extends over 13 amino acids.

The CDR3 DNA sequence: TGCAGCGTTGAGGTGGGAGGGAACAATGAGCAGTTCTTC. Translation: CSVEVGGNNEQFF. The V and J genes are TRBV29-1 and TRBJ2-1; TRBD2 aligns across 7 bases. Germline CDR1 and CDR2: SQVTM and ANQGSEA. There are 13 residues in the CDR3. Trimming took 3 bases from V and 5 from J; bases not matched to a gene: 4.

V gene TRBV27 combines with J gene TRBJ2-6, with 10 bases that match TRBD1. The J segment lost 6 bases and the V segment lost 5 bases, leaving 10 bases of the junction unmatched. The V gene's germline CDR1 is MNHEY and CDR2 SMNVEV (reference sequence). The CDR3 is made up of 17 amino acids. CDR3 loop: CASSGGTGVGLANVLTF. As DNA, the CDR3 is TGTGCCAGCAGTGGGGGGACAGGGGTGGGTCTGGCCAACGTCCTGACTTTC.

The rearrangement uses TRBV28 and TRBJ2-7; D gene uncertain. The germline V and J ends were trimmed by 8 bases and 0 bases, with 11 bases remaining between them. CDR1 and CDR2 from the germline V gene are MDHEN and SYDVKM. This CDR3 is 13 amino acids long. As DNA, the CDR3 is TGTGCCAGCTCGTACAGCCTCTCCTACGAGCAGTACTTC. It encodes CASSYSLSYEQYF. Full variable domain (rest looked up from reference TRBV28 and TRBJ2-7): DVKVTQSSRYLVKRTGEKVFLECVQDMDHENMFWYRQDPGLGLRLIYFSYDVKMKEKGDIPEGYSVSREKKERFSLILESASTNQTSMYLCASSYSLSYEQYFGPGTRLTVT.

This chain connects TRBV20-1 to TRBJ2-7; no definite D call. V lost 5 bases to trimming and J lost 0 bases, with 5 bases between them. The CDR3 has 11 residues. CDR1 and CDR2 from the germline V gene are DFQATT and SNEGSKA (reference sequence). The CDR3 coding sequence is TGCAGTGCTCATAGCTCCTACGAGCAGTACTTC. The encoded protein is CSAHSSYEQYF.

The rearrangement joins TRBV3-1 (or the pseudogene TRBV3-2) to TRBJ1-2, with a possible D match to TRBD1 (6 bases). The CDR3 has 13 residues. The V gene lost 4 bases and the J gene lost 4 bases, with 10 bases spanning the gap. Germline V lookup: CDR1 LGHDT, CDR2 YNNKEL (reference sequence). The DNA of the CDR3 is TGTGCCAGCAGCCTACAGGGAAGCTATGGCTACACCTTC. Translating it yields CASSLQGSYGYTF.

The chain is built from TRBV19 and TRBJ2-1, with 14 nucleotides matching TRBD2. With V trimmed by 5 bases and J by 8 bases, 5 bases remained unmatched. This CDR3 is 15 amino acids long. From germline, CDR1 is LNHDA and CDR2 SQIVND (reference sequence). The CDR3, as DNA: TGTGCCAGTAGTCGGGGGACTAGCGGGAGCCATGAGCAGTTCTTC. It yields the protein CASSRGTSGSHEQFF.

This clone showed up just once. J is TRBJ2-5 and V is TRBV10-3; TRBD2 aligns across 7 bases. V gave up 2 bases and J gave up 1 base; unmatched junction bases: 4. Germline loops: CDR1 ENHRY, CDR2 SYGVKD. The length of the CDR3 is 15 residues. The CDR3 protein is CAISEGLAVQETQYF. The CDR3 nucleotides read TGTGCCATCAGTGAGGGCCTAGCGGTCCAAGAGACCCAGTACTTC.

The V gene is TRBV19, the J gene TRBJ1-1; D is unclear. The CDR3 has 15 residues. Looked up from germline, CDR1 is LNHDA and CDR2 is SQIVND (reference sequence). Trimming cost V 7 bases and J 1 base, with 16 bases left between them. The CDR3 protein is CASMRPGRQNTEAFF. In DNA form, the CDR3 reads TGTGCCAGTATGAGACCGGGGAGACAGAACACTGAAGCTTTCTTT.

This chain uses TRBV6-6 with TRBJ2-1; 8 bases align to TRBD1. CDR3 length: 15 amino acids. Germline lookup yields CDR1 MNHNY and CDR2 SVGAGI (reference sequence). The V and J ends lost 0 bases and 4 bases, in that order; junction bases with no gene match: 2. CDR3 DNA sequence: TGTGCCAGCAGTTACTCAGGGACAGGATACAATGAGCAGTTCTTC. Protein sequence: CASSYSGTGYNEQFF.